Only a few counts were recorded for the clone carrying this T cell receptor (beta chain). Its antigen is unknown. This sample was taken from a study of T-cell reconstitution after alpha-beta-depleted transplantation in children. TCRbeta library construction was performed incorporating unique molecular identifiers. TCRdb re-derived calls from the PCR reads in MiXCR, one entry per CDR3 protein. The data hold 250,000 to 300,000 distinct CDR3 sequences, with about 9.4% observed a single time. Study-wide results and limits: Reports say that about two months after transplant, the alpha-beta T cells came out of several hundred graft clones that had expanded. After one year, T-cell counts and TCRbeta diversity mostly came from new T cells.

The material sequenced was PBMCs, taken before TCRalphabeta/CD19-depleted stem cell transplant. The source of this sequence is a boy in the first two years of life with acute myeloid leukemia, due to receive a stem cell transplant.

The CDR3 DNA sequence: TGTGCCAGCAGCTCCCACCGTGGGTCCGAGCAGTACTTC. Encoded protein: CASSSHRGSEQYF. The chain uses TRBV7-2 and TRBJ2-7; unclear D gene. The CDR3 sequence is 13 residues long. Germline CDR1 is SGHTA and CDR2 is FQGNSA. Trimming shortened V by 4 bases and J by 6 bases, and 13 bases separated the two germline ends.